This TCR beta chain comes out of a study of blood T cell repertoires in COVID-19. Study information: Italy, Spain and the United States were the sources of the convalescent and acute COVID-19 samples. Sample material is recorded as cDNA or gDNA derived from T cells, B-cell-depleted T cells, or PBMCs.

Per the study methods: Cell counts per sample came from amplifying reference gene primers. Sequenced by immunoSEQ multiplex PCR; TCRdb stores in-frame clones only, minus some. V and J calls and clone size are those listed in that table; D and trimming were worked out from the DNA. The sample shows roughly 280,000 clones, around nine tenths of them seen only once. The V gene's germline CDR1 is LGHDT and CDR2 YNNKEL (reference sequence). Between the trimmed V and J ends, which lost 1 base and 3 bases, there was a span of 10 bases. The CDR3 covers 14 residues. Sequenced material: peripheral blood. The chain employs TRBV3-1 (or the pseudogene TRBV3-2) and TRBJ2-7, with a tentative D call TRBD2 (5 bases). This clonotype was sampled from a man between 35 and 55 years old with active or convalescent COVID-19. CDR3 sequence reads: CASSQAGRGYEQYF. Here the CDR3 DNA reads TGTGCCAGCAGCCAAGCCGGACGGGGCTACGAGCAGTACTTC.